Listed here is a single T cell receptor beta chain. V shed 1 base, J shed 3 bases, and the junction held 8 bases outside the gene matches. Germline values: CDR1 GTSNPN, CDR2 SVGIG (reference sequence). This CDR3 region has 15 residues. Clones were read by immunoSEQ multiplex PCR, and TCRdb kept only the in-frame ones, dropping some. The sample records some 2,100,000 clones, 90% to 95% being singletons. Naive CD8 cells comprised CD45RO-negative, CCR7-positively selected cells, excluding terminally differentiated effector memory CD45RA+ cells. The donors, all of them Caucasian adults, lived in Nashville, Tennessee. The sample originates from a study of shared clonotypes between healthy human individuals.

Source material: naive CD8+ T cells from PBMCs. The J gene is TRBJ1-2, the V gene TRBV30, with 7 bases that match TRBD1. This clonotype was sampled from a man younger than 35 in good health. Some clones in this sample may be carry-over from other donors' samples. The CDR3 region has the DNA TGTGCCTGGAGTGCCCGACAGGGTCCGGACTATGGCTACACCTTC. This gives the protein CAWSARQGPDYGYTF.